Listed below are T cell receptor beta chains from one sample, sequenced in a study of cytomegalovirus exposure and HLA in healthy donors. Repertoires were generated with immunoSEQ multiplex PCR, while TCRdb's copy carries only in-frame clones and drops some. The sample contains 150,000 to 180,000 clones, roughly 85% of which appear only once. Sequencing was done on a sample of PBMCs. The receptors come from a woman aged 18-29 years in good health and CMV-seronegative. CDR3s include the opening cysteine and the closing phenylalanine or tryptophan. A D gene is named only where the DNA matches it firmly. Size values are once, few and many counts, or a class for expanded clones, and some rows have none.

J: TRBJ2-1; V: TRBV13; D: -; size: -; CDR3: CASSSGVFSSYNEQFF; DNA: TGTGCCAGCAGCTCAGGGGTCTTCAGCTCCTACAATGAGCAGTTCTTC
J: TRBJ1-5; V: TRBV6-5; D: -; size: -; CDR3: CASSYSSGNNQPQHF; DNA: TGTGCCAGCAGTTACTCGAGCGGGAACAATCAGCCCCAGCATTTT
J: TRBJ2-3; V: TRBV25-1; D: TRBD1; size: once; CDR3: CASSEIGRGQGDLDTQYF; DNA: TGTGCCAGCAGTGAAATTGGCCGGGGACAGGGGGATCTGGATACGCAGTATTTT
J: TRBJ2-3; V: TRBV7-2; D: TRBD2; size: -; CDR3: CASSLMGLAGEGADTQYF; DNA: TGTGCCAGCAGCTTGATGGGACTAGCGGGAGAGGGCGCAGATACGCAGTATTTT
J: TRBJ2-5; V: TRBV7-2; D: -; size: -; CDR3: CASSLVAAQETQYF; DNA: TGTGCCAGCAGCTTAGTAGCGGCACAAGAGACCCAGTACTTC
J: TRBJ2-3; V: TRBV6-5; D: -; size: -; CDR3: CASSYSGGSTDTQYF; DNA: TGTGCCAGCAGTTACTCTGGCGGGAGCACAGATACGCAGTATTTT
J: TRBJ1-2; V: TRBV30; D: -; size: -; CDR3: CAWGRGSSYGYTF; DNA: TGTGCCTGGGGGAGGGGTTCCTCCTATGGCTACACCTTC
J: TRBJ2-5; V: TRBV29-1; D: -; size: once; CDR3: CSVDPGVGETQYF; DNA: TGCAGCGTTGACCCAGGGGTAGGAGAGACCCAGTACTTC
J: TRBJ2-5; V: TRBV9; D: TRBD2; size: -; CDR3: CASSASSGGPQETQYF; DNA: TGTGCCAGCAGCGCCTCTAGCGGGGGGCCACAAGAGACCCAGTACTTC
J: TRBJ2-7; V: TRBV4-2; D: TRBD1; size: -; CDR3: CASSQATGTGVLFSYEQYF; DNA: TGTGCCAGCAGCCAAGCCACCGGGACAGGGGTTCTATTTTCCTACGAGCAGTACTTC
J: TRBJ2-5; V: TRBV9; D: -; size: -; CDR3: CASSAGGGVQETQYF; DNA: TGTGCCAGCAGCGCCGGGGGTGGGGTCCAAGAGACCCAGTACTTC
J: TRBJ2-7; V: TRBV20-1; D: TRBD2; size: -; CDR3: CSAREGGEYF; DNA: TGCAGTGCTAGAGAGGGAGGGGAATACTTC
J: TRBJ2-7; V: TRBV29-1; D: TRBD2; size: -; CDR3: CSVEVAGVSYEQYF; DNA: TGCAGCGTTGAAGTAGCGGGAGTCTCCTACGAGCAGTACTTC
J: TRBJ2-5; V: TRBV5-1; D: -; size: -; CDR3: CASSLGQLQETQYF; DNA: TGCGCCAGCAGCTTGGGACAGTTACAAGAGACCCAGTACTTC
J: TRBJ2-3; V: TRBV28; D: -; size: -; CDR3: CASNEATGSTDTQYF; DNA: TGTGCCAGCAATGAGGCTACAGGGAGCACAGATACGCAGTATTTT
J: TRBJ2-1; V: TRBV9; D: -; size: -; CDR3: CASSVGGLHYNEQFF; DNA: TGTGCCAGCAGCGTAGGGGGACTGCACTACAATGAGCAGTTCTTC
J: TRBJ2-7; V: TRBV27; D: -; size: -; CDR3: CASSPSPPYEQYF; DNA: TGTGCCAGCAGTCCCTCCCCTCCCTACGAGCAGTACTTC
J: TRBJ2-3; V: TRBV9; D: -; size: -; CDR3: CASSAITDAQYF; DNA: TGTGCCAGCAGCGCAATCACAGATGCGCAGTATTTT
J: TRBJ2-1; V: TRBV19; D: TRBD2; size: -; CDR3: CASSRPSGTGNEQFF; DNA: TGTGCCAGTAGTCGCCCTAGCGGGACTGGGAATGAGCAGTTCTTC
J: TRBJ2-2; V: TRBV7-9; D: TRBD1; size: once; CDR3: CASSEPTGVPGELFF; DNA: TGTGCCAGCAGCGAGCCCACAGGGGTCCCCGGGGAGCTGTTTTTT
J: TRBJ1-5; V: TRBV4-1; D: -; size: -; CDR3: CASSLTGISNQPQHF; DNA: TGCGCCAGCAGCCTTACAGGGATTAGCAATCAGCCCCAGCATTTT
J: TRBJ1-4; V: TRBV7-2; D: -; size: few; CDR3: CASSPQGEKLFF; DNA: TGTGCCAGCAGCCCCCAGGGGGAAAAACTGTTTTTT
J: TRBJ2-7; V: TRBV5-1; D: -; size: -; CDR3: CASSLSFGGGPYEQYF; DNA: TGCGCCAGCAGCTTGTCGTTTGGGGGGGGGCCCTACGAGCAGTACTTC
J: TRBJ1-2; V: TRBV28; D: TRBD1; size: -; CDR3: CASATGGNYGYTF; DNA: TGTGCCAGTGCGACAGGGGGCAACTATGGCTACACCTTC
J: TRBJ2-2; V: TRBV7-9; D: TRBD2; size: -; CDR3: CSSSLLGLAGKRGGELFF; DNA: TGTTCCAGCAGCTTACTCGGACTAGCGGGAAAACGAGGCGGGGAGCTGTTTTTT
J: TRBJ2-1; V: TRBV4-1; D: TRBD2; size: -; CDR3: CASSQEGLAGLATYNEQFF; DNA: TGCGCCAGCAGCCAAGAGGGACTAGCGGGCCTGGCCACCTACAATGAGCAGTTCTTC
J: TRBJ2-3; V: TRBV4-2; D: TRBD2; size: -; CDR3: CASSQERAGGRDTQYF; DNA: TGTGCCAGCAGCCAAGAGCGAGCGGGGGGTCGGGATACGCAGTATTTT
J: TRBJ2-2; V: TRBV29-1; D: -; size: once; CDR3: CSVDRDRSGELFF; DNA: TGCAGCGTTGACAGGGATAGGAGCGGGGAGCTGTTTTTT
J: TRBJ2-1; V: TRBV11-3; D: TRBD2; size: few; CDR3: CASSPLGRGGANDEQFF; DNA: TGTGCCAGCAGCCCGCTGGGGCGCGGGGGGGCTAACGATGAGCAGTTCTTC
J: TRBJ1-5; V: TRBV7-9; D: -; size: -; CDR3: CSSSSTGSQPQHF; DNA: TGTTCCAGCAGCTCTACAGGGTCTCAGCCCCAGCATTTT
J: TRBJ1-2; V: TRBV13; D: -; size: once; CDR3: CASNTGENYGYTF; DNA: TGTGCCAGCAACACGGGGGAAAACTATGGCTACACCTTC
J: TRBJ2-2; V: TRBV9; D: TRBD2; size: -; CDR3: CASSAPGLPYTGELFF; DNA: TGTGCCAGCAGCGCACCGGGACTACCATACACCGGGGAGCTGTTTTTT
J: TRBJ2-3; V: TRBV19; D: -; size: -; CDR3: CATGRDTQYF; DNA: TGTGCCACCGGGAGAGATACGCAGTATTTT
J: TRBJ2-3; V: TRBV5-1; D: -; size: -; CDR3: CASSESPGDGTDTQYF; DNA: TGCGCCAGCAGTGAATCCCCAGGGGATGGGACAGATACGCAGTATTTT
J: TRBJ2-5; V: TRBV7-2; D: TRBD2; size: -; CDR3: CASSQSGGPQETQYF; DNA: TGTGCCAGCAGCCAGTCGGGGGGGCCCCAAGAGACCCAGTACTTC
J: TRBJ1-2; V: TRBV5-1; D: -; size: once; CDR3: CASSLDAASTRGYTF; DNA: TGCGCCAGCAGCTTGGACGCGGCTTCAACCCGGGGCTACACCTTC
J: TRBJ2-3; V: TRBV18; D: TRBD1; size: -; CDR3: CASSPTGVRSGTDTQYF; DNA: TGTGCCAGCTCACCGACAGGGGTCCGTTCCGGTACAGATACGCAGTATTTT
J: TRBJ2-7; V: TRBV7-9; D: TRBD1; size: few; CDR3: CASSSKAGGAMAFEQYF; DNA: TGTGCCAGCAGCTCTAAAGCAGGGGGCGCGATGGCGTTCGAGCAGTACTTC
J: TRBJ2-3; V: TRBV7-3; D: -; size: -; CDR3: CASALDWTDTQYF; DNA: TGTGCCAGCGCTCTAGACTGGACAGATACGCAGTATTTT
J: TRBJ1-6; V: TRBV5-1; D: -; size: -; CDR3: CASSFPTGNNSPLHF; DNA: TGCGCCAGCAGCTTTCCGACGGGGAATAATTCACCCCTCCACTTT
J: TRBJ1-2; V: TRBV7-8; D: -; size: -; CDR3: CASSLAIVRVGGYTF; DNA: TGTGCCAGCAGCTTAGCGATCGTCAGGGTTGGAGGCTACACCTTC
J: TRBJ2-7; V: TRBV5-1; D: TRBD2; size: -; CDR3: CASSLDVGGASRPSYEQYF; DNA: TGCGCCAGCAGCTTGGACGTCGGGGGGGCATCGAGACCATCCTACGAGCAGTACTTC
J: TRBJ1-2; V: TRBV5-4; D: TRBD1; size: -; CDR3: CASSGRQGGWGYTF; DNA: TGTGCCAGCAGCGGGCGACAGGGGGGTTGGGGCTACACCTTC
J: TRBJ2-5; V: TRBV25-1; D: -; size: -; CDR3: CASSGAGGKETQYF; DNA: TGTGCCAGCAGTGGCGCAGGGGGGAAAGAGACCCAGTACTTC
J: TRBJ2-1; V: TRBV7-9; D: TRBD1; size: -; CDR3: CASSPSLRDRMYNEQFF; DNA: TGTGCCAGCAGCCCCTCTCTCCGGGACAGGATGTACAATGAGCAGTTCTTC
J: TRBJ2-7; V: TRBV4-3; D: -; size: -; CDR3: CASSQGISVAYEQYF; DNA: TGCGCCAGCAGCCAAGGTATTAGCGTAGCCTACGAGCAGTACTTC
J: TRBJ1-5; V: TRBV5-5; D: -; size: -; CDR3: CASSSGQPGQPQHF; DNA: TGTGCCAGCAGCTCTGGACAGCCTGGACAGCCCCAGCATTTT
J: TRBJ1-2; V: TRBV7-3; D: TRBD1; size: -; CDR3: CASSLKAGGKVDGYTF; DNA: TGTGCCAGCAGCTTAAAGGCAGGGGGCAAAGTGGATGGCTACACCTTC
J: TRBJ1-6; V: TRBV5-1; D: -; size: once; CDR3: CASSLGINSPNSPLHF; DNA: TGCGCCAGCAGCTTGGGGATTAACAGCCCAAATTCACCCCTCCACTTT
J: TRBJ1-4; V: TRBV7-9; D: TRBD1; size: -; CDR3: CASSLTGGDEKLFF; DNA: TGTGCCAGCAGCCTCACAGGGGGCGATGAAAAACTGTTTTTT
J: TRBJ2-7; V: TRBV21-1; D: -; size: once; CDR3: CASSNLAGTGALVEQYF; DNA: TGTGCCAGCAGCAATTTGGCCGGGACAGGGGCCCTCGTGGAGCAGTACTTC
J: TRBJ2-5; V: TRBV5-4; D: TRBD1; size: -; CDR3: CASRGDRVSETQYF; DNA: TGTGCCAGCAGAGGGGACAGGGTCTCAGAGACCCAGTACTTC
J: TRBJ1-5; V: TRBV15; D: TRBD1; size: -; CDR3: CATSSDRGGQPQHF; DNA: TGTGCCACCAGCAGCGACAGGGGTGGGCAGCCCCAGCATTTT
J: TRBJ2-7; V: TRBV10-3; D: TRBD2; size: -; CDR3: CAIGRVAGGPVNEQYF; DNA: TGTGCCATAGGCCGAGTAGCGGGGGGGCCTGTCAACGAGCAGTACTTC
J: TRBJ2-5; V: TRBV5-1; D: TRBD2; size: -; CDR3: CASSLVAGGPLENPQYF; DNA: TGCGCCAGCAGCTTGGTAGCGGGAGGGCCCCTCGAGAATCCCCAGTACTTC